The sample holds a few counts of the clone carrying this T cell receptor (beta chain). Its antigen is still unknown. This record comes from a study of T-cell memory formation after mild COVID-19. Study background: The study found TCR clusters largely donor specific. Whole-study results and caveats: Clones contracting day 15 to 85 were balanced CD4/CD8; later expanders leaned CD4+. Several responding clones turned up in pre-infection memory, indicating that cross-reactive memory may have taken part. For contracting clones, CD4+ ones sat mainly in CM and EM, CD8+ in EMRA.

The CDR3 extends over 16 amino acids. After removal of 4 bases from V and 0 bases from J, the junction contained 6 bases not matched to a gene. Germline V gene lookup returns CDR1 SEHNR and CDR2 FQNEAQ (reference sequence). TCRdb redid the calling of the 5' RACE reads with MiXCR, one entry per CDR3 protein. The sample contains 250,000 to 350,000 distinct CDR3 sequences, more than 15% of which appear only once. The receptor comes from a man in his late teens or twenties who had mild COVID-19 (a few samples of this study predate the infection). Cell type and time point are not known. The specimen was PBMCs or a T cell subset sorted from them (not recorded which). The chain combines TRBV7-9 with TRBJ1-3; 7 bases match TRBD1. The CDR3 loop reads CASSYWDSRSGNTIYF. In DNA, the CDR3 is TGTGCCAGCAGCTACTGGGACAGCCGCTCTGGAAACACCATATATTTT.